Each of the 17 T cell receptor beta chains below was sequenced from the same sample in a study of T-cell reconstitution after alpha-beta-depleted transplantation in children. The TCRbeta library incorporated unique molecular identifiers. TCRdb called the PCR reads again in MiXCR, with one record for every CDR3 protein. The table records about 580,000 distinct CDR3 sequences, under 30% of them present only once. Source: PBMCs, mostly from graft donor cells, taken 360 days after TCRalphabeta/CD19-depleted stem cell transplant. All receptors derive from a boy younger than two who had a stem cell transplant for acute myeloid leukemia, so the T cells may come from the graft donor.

This chain's CDR3 is CASSYDPLGSPLHF. The CDR3 DNA reads as TGTGCCAGCAGTTACGATCCCCTAGGGTCACCCCTCCACTTT. This chain links TRBV6-5 with TRBJ1-6; no firm D call. Trimming took 2 bases from V and 10 from J, leaving 12 bases between them. Germline CDR1 is MNHEY and CDR2 is SVGAGI. There are 14 residues in the CDR3.

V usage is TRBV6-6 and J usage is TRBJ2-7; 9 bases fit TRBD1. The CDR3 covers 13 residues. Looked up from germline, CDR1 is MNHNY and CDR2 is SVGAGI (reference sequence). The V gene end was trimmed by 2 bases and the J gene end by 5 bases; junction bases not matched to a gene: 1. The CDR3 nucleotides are TGTGCCAGCAGTTACAGGGACAGGGACGAGCAGTACTTC. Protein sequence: CASSYRDRDEQYF.

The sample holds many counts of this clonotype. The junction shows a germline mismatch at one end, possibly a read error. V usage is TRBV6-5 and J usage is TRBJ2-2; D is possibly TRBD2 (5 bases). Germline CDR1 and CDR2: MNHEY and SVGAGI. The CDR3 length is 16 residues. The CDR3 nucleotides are TGTGCCAGCAGTTACTCCGGGGTTCCGAATACCGGGGAGCTGTTTTTT. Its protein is CASSYSGVPNTGELFF.

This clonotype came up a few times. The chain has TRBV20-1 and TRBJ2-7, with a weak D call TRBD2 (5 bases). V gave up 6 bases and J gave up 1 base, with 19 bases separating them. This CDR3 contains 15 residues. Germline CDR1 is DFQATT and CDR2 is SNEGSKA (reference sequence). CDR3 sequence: CSARKGGRGSYEQYF. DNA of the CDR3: TGCAGTGCCAGAAAGGGCGGGCGAGGGTCCTACGAGCAGTACTTC.

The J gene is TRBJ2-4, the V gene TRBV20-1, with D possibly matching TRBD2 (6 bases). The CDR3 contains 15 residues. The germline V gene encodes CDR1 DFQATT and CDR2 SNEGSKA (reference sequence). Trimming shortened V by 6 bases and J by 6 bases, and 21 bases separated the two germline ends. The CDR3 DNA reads TGCAGTGCCACGACTAGAGAGAGGGCTACAAACATTCAGTACTTC. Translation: CSATTRERATNIQYF.

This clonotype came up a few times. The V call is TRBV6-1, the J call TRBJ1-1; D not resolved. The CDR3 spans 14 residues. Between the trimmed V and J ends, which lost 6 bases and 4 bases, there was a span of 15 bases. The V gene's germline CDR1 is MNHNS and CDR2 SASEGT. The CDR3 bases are TGTGCCAGCAGAGCCCTAGGTTGGGTCACTGAAGCTTTCTTT. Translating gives CASRALGWVTEAFF.

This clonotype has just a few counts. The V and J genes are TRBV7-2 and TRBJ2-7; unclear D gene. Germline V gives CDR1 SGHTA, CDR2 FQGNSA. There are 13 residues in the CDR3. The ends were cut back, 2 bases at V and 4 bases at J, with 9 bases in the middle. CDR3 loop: CASSLTTRYEQYF. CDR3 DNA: TGTGCCAGCAGCTTAACTACAAGGTACGAGCAGTACTTC.

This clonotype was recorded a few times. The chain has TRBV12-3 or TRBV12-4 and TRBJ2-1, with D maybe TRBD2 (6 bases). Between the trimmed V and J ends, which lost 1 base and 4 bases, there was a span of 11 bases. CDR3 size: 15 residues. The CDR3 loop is CASSLGERVYNEQFF. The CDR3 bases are TGTGCCAGCAGTTTAGGGGAGCGGGTTTACAATGAGCAGTTCTTC.

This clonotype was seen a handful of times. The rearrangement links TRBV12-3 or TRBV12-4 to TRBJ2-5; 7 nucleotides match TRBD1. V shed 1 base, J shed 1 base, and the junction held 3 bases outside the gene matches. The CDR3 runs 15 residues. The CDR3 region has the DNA TGTGCCAGCAGTTTAGGGGGGACAGCCCAAGAGACCCAGTACTTC. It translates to CASSLGGTAQETQYF.

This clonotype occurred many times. CDR3 loop: CSASGGAGDTQYF. In DNA form, the CDR3 reads TGCAGTGCTAGCGGGGGCGCGGGAGATACGCAGTATTTT. This rearrangement joins TRBV20-1 to TRBJ2-3; perhaps D is TRBD1 or TRBD2 (6 bases each). Germline CDR1 DFQATT, CDR2 SNEGSKA (reference sequence). The CDR3 is 13 amino acids. The germline V and J ends were trimmed by 3 bases and 5 bases, with 12 bases remaining between them.

The CDR3 sequence is CASSWGPVGGETQYF. The CDR3 nucleotides are TGTGCCAGCAGTTGGGGACCCGTGGGGGGAGAGACCCAGTACTTC. The chain recombines TRBV12-3 or TRBV12-4 with TRBJ2-5, with D tentatively TRBD2 (6 bases). CDR3 length equals 15 residues. V was clipped by 4 bases and J by 4 bases, with 16 bases between them.

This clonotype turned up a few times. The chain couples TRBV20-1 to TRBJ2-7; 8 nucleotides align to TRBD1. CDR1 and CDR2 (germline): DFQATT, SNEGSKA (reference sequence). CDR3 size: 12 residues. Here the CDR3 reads CSVQGAGYEQYF. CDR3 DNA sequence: TGCAGCGTCCAGGGGGCGGGCTACGAGCAGTACTTC.

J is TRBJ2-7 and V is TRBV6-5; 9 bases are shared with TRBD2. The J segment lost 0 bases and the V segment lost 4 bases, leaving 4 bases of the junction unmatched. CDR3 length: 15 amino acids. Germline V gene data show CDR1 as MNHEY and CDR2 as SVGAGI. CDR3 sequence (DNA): TGTGCCAGCAGTTGGCTAGCGGGGAGCTCCTACGAGCAGTACTTC. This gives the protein CASSWLAGSSYEQYF.

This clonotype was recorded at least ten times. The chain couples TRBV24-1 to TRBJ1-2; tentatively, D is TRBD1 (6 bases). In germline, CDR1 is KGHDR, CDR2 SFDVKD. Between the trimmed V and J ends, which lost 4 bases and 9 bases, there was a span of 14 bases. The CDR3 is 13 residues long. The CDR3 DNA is TGTGCCACCAGTGACCAGGACAGCATGCGCTACACCTTC. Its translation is CATSDQDSMRYTF.

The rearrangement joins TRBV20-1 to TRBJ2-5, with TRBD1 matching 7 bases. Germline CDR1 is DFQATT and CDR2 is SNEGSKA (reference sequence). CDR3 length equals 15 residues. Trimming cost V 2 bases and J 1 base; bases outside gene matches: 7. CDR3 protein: CSARHMRGRQETQYF. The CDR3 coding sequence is TGCAGTGCTAGACACATGAGGGGGCGCCAAGAGACCCAGTACTTC.

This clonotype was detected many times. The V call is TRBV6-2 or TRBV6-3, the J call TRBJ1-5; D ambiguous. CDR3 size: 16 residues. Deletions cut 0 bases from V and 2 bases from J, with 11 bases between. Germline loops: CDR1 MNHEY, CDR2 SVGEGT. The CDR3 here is CASSYSWGYGNQPQHF. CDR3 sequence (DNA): TGTGCCAGCAGTTACTCCTGGGGATACGGCAATCAGCCCCAGCATTTT.

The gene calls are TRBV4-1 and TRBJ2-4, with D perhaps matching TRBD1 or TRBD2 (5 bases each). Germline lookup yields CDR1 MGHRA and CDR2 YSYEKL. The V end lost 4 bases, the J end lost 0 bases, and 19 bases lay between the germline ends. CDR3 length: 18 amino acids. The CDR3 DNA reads TGCGCCAGCAGCCCCGGGGCAAAAGGACCCGTAGCCAAAAACATTCAGTACTTC. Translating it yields CASSPGAKGPVAKNIQYF.